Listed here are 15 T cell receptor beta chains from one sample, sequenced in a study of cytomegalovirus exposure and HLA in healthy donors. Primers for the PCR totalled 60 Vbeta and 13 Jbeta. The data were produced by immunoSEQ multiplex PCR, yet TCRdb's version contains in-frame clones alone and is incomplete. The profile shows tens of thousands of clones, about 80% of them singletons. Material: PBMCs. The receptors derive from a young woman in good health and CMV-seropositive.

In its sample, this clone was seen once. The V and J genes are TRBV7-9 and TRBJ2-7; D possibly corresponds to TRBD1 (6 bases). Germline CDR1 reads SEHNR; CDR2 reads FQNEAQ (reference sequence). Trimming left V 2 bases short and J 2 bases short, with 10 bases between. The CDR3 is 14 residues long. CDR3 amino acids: CASSLSGQTYEQYF. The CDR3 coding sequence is TGTGCCAGCAGCTTATCCGGACAGACCTACGAGCAGTACTTC. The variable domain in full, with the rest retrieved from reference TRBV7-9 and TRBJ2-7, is DTGVSQNPRHKITKRGQNVTFRCDPISEHNRLYWYRQTLGQGPEFLTYFQNEAQLEKSRLLSDRFSAERPKGSFSTLEIQRTEQGDSAMYLCASSLSGQTYEQYFGPGTRLTVT.

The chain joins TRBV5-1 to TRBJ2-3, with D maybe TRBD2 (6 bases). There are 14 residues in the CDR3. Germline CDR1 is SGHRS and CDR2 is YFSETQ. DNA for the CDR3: TGCGCAGACCGGCGGGACCCTAGCACAGATACGCAGTATTTT. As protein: CADRRDPSTDTQYF.

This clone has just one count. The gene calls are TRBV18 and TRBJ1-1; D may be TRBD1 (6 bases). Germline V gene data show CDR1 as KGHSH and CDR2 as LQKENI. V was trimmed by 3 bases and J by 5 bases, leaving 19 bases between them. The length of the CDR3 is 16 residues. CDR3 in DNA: TGTGCCAGCTCACCTCTCGGAGGGGGGGCGACGACTGAAGCTTTCTTT. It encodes CASSPLGGGATTEAFF.

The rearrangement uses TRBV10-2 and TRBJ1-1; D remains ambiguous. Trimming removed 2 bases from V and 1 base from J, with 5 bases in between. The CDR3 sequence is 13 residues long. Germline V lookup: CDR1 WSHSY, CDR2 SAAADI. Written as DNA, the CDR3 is TGCGCCAGCAGTGAGAGAGAGAACACTGAAGCTTTCTTT. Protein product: CASSERENTEAFF.

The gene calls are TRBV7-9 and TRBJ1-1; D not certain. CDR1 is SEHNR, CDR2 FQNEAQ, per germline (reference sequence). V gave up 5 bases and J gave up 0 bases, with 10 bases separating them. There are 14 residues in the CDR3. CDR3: CASSRGTMNTEAFF. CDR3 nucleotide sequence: TGTGCCAGCAGCCGGGGTACCATGAACACTGAAGCTTTCTTT.

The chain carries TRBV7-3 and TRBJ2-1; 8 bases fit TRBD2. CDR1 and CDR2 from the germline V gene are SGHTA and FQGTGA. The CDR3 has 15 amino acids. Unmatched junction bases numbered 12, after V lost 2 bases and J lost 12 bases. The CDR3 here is CASSLLGSGDHGQFF. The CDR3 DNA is TGTGCCAGCAGCTTATTGGGTAGCGGGGACCACGGGCAGTTCTTC.

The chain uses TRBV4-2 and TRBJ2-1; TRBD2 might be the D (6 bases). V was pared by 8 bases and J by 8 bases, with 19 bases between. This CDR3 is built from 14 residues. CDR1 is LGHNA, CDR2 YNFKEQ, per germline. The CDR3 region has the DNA TGTGCCAGCTCCGGGGAGGCCACTTCGGATGAGCAGTTCTTC. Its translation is CASSGEATSDEQFF.

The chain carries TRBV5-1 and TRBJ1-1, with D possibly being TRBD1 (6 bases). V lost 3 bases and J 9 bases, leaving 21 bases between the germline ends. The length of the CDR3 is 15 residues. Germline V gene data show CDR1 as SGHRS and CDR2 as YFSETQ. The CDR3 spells CASSSLRGTPPKAFF. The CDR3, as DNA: TGCGCCAGCAGCTCACTAAGGGGGACACCCCCGAAAGCTTTCTTT.

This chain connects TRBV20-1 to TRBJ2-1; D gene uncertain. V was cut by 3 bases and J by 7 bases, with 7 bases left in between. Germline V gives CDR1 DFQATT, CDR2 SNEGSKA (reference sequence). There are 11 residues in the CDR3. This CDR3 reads CSASSLNEQFF. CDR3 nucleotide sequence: TGCAGTGCTAGTTCTTTGAATGAGCAGTTCTTC.

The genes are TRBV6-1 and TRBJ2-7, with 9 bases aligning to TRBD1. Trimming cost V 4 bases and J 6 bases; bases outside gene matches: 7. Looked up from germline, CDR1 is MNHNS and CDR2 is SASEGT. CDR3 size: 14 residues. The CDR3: CASSGDRGSSEQYF. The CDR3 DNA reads TGTGCCAGCAGTGGAGACAGGGGGTCATCCGAGCAGTACTTC.

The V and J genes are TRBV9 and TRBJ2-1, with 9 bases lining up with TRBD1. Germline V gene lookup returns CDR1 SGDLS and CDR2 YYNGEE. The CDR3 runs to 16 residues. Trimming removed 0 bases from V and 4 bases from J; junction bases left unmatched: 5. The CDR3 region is CASSVEVGTGYNEQFF. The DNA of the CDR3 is TGTGCCAGCAGCGTAGAGGTGGGGACAGGGTACAATGAGCAGTTCTTC.

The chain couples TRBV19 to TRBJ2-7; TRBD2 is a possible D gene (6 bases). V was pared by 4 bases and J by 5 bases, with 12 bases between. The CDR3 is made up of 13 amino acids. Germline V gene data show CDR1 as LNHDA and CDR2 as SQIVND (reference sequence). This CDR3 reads CASSNRGGDEQYF. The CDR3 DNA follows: TGTGCCAGTAGTAATAGGGGCGGGGACGAGCAGTACTTC. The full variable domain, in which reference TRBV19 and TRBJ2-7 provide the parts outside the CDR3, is DGGITQSPKYLFRKEGQNVTLSCEQNLNHDAMYWYRQDPGQGLRLIYYSQIVNDFQKGDIAEGYSVSREKKESFPLTVTSAQKNPTAFYLCASSNRGGDEQYFGPGTRLTVT.

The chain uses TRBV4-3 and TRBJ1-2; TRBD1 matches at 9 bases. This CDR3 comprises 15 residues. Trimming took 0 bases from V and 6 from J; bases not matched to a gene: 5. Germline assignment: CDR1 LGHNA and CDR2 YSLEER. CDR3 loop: CASSQDGGTGHGYTF. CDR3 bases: TGCGCCAGCAGCCAAGATGGTGGGACAGGGCATGGCTACACCTTC.

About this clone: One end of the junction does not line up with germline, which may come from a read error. Here the CDR3 reads CSSSSPESSGRLNEQYF. CDR3 nucleotides: TGTTCCAGCAGCTCCCCCGAATCAAGCGGGCGGCTCAACGAGCAGTACTTC. The chain has TRBV7-9 and TRBJ2-7; the D gene is possibly TRBD2 (6 bases). The CDR3 covers 17 residues. Germline CDR1 SEHNR, CDR2 FQNEAQ (reference sequence).

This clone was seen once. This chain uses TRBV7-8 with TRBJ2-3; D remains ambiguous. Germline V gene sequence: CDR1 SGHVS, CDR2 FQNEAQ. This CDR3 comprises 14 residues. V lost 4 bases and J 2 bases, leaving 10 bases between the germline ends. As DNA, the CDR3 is TGTGCCAGCAGCTACCGGATAGCCACAGATACGCAGTATTTT. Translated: CASSYRIATDTQYF.